Listed below are T cell receptor beta chains from one sample, sequenced in a study of T cells after yellow fever vaccination. TCRdb independently ran MiXCR on the 5' RACE reads; one entry per CDR3 protein. Of about 330,000 distinct CDR3 sequences listed, approximately 4% are singletons. The specimen comprised PBMCs, sampled 5 days after the yellow fever booster vaccination. The receptors were gathered from a man in his late teens or twenties who received the YFV17D yellow fever vaccine. The CDR3 runs from the conserved cysteine through the conserved F or W. Each record gives: J gene, V gene, D gene, clone size, CDR3 protein, CDR3 DNA. A D gene is named only where the DNA matches it firmly. Where a row states a size, it is once, few, many or the class of an expanded clone; other rows omit it.

TRBJ1-5 TRBV2 - - CASTQDSNQPQHF TGTGCCAGCACCCAGGACAGCAATCAGCCCCAGCATTTT
TRBJ1-2 TRBV4-2 TRBD1 many CASSQGDRGYGYTF TGTGCCAGCAGCCAAGGGGACAGGGGGTATGGCTACACCTTC
TRBJ2-2 TRBV7-2 TRBD2 few CASSLLSGGNTGELFF TGTGCCAGCAGCTTACTATCGGGGGGAAACACCGGGGAGCTGTTTTTT
TRBJ2-3 TRBV12-5 - many CASGLVVSTSTDTQYF TGTGCTAGTGGTTTGGTCGTGAGCACTAGCACAGATACGCAGTATTTT
TRBJ2-7 TRBV20-1 - many CDEGEGSTYEQYF TGCGATGAGGGCGAGGGGTCGACCTACGAGCAGTACTTC
TRBJ1-1 TRBV7-2 - many CASSLARRGANTEAFF TGTGCCAGCAGCTTAGCAAGGCGGGGGGCAAACACTGAAGCTTTCTTT
TRBJ1-2 TRBV7-6 - few CASSHSGGGGYTF TGTGCCAGCAGCCATAGCGGGGGAGGAGGCTACACCTTC
TRBJ2-5 TRBV12-3/TRBV12-4 TRBD2 many CASSGGGRQETQYF TGTGCCAGCAGCGGCGGGGGAAGACAAGAGACCCAGTACTTC
TRBJ1-6 TRBV2 - many CASLGQSLDLYHF TGTGCCAGCCTTGGACAGTCTCTCGACCTGTACCACTTT
TRBJ2-4 TRBV6-2/TRBV6-3 - - CASSYGGQTIQYF TGTGCCAGCAGTTACGGGGGGCAAACCATTCAGTACTTC
TRBJ1-5 TRBV6-6 - - CASRPLDQPQHF TGTGCCAGCAGACCCCTGGATCAGCCCCAGCATTTT
TRBJ1-3 TRBV5-1 - many CASRTEGDSGNTIYF TGCGCCAGCAGGACCGAAGGAGACTCTGGAAACACCATATATTTT
TRBJ2-7 TRBV27 - - CASSFSSVYEQYF TGTGCCAGCAGTTTTTCGTCCGTGTACGAGCAGTACTTC
TRBJ1-2 TRBV25-1 - few CASSENTGNGYTF TGTGCCAGCAGTGAAAATACAGGGAATGGCTACACCTTC
TRBJ2-7 TRBV6-1 - many CASSQRSLYF TGTGCCAGCAGTCAACGAAGTCTGTACTTC
TRBJ1-6 TRBV9 - few CASSVGGRGSPLHF TGTGCCAGCAGCGTCGGAGGAAGGGGCTCACCCCTCCACTTT
TRBJ1-6 TRBV4-3 TRBD1 many CASSYGQGTNSPLHF TGCGCCAGCAGCTACGGACAGGGAACTAATTCACCCCTCCACTTT
TRBJ2-7 TRBV5-1 TRBD2 - CASSLGFAGTTEGSYEQYF TGCGCCAGCAGCTTGGGGTTTGCAGGGACTACGGAAGGTTCCTACGAGCAGTACTTC
TRBJ1-6 TRBV9 TRBD1 few CASSLEGAGDSPLHF TGTGCCAGCAGCCTGGAGGGGGCGGGTGATTCACCCCTCCACTTT
TRBJ2-1 TRBV28 TRBD2 few CASSPPGGGPYNEQFF TGTGCCAGCAGTCCCCCCGGCGGGGGACCCTACAATGAGCAGTTCTTC
TRBJ2-1 TRBV11-3 TRBD2 - CASSLVGGGEQFF TGTGCCAGCAGCTTAGTAGGCGGGGGGGAGCAGTTCTTC
TRBJ2-5 TRBV20-1 - few CSASGVSWETQYF TGCAGTGCTAGCGGGGTTAGTTGGGAGACCCAGTACTTC
TRBJ2-3 TRBV4-3 TRBD2 - CASSHRTPRTSGDTDTQYF TGCGCCAGCAGCCACCGAACTCCCCGGACTAGCGGGGACACAGATACGCAGTATTTT
TRBJ2-7 TRBV4-2 - many CASSQGSGKTYEQYF TGTGCCAGCAGCCAAGGGTCAGGGAAGACCTACGAGCAGTACTTC
TRBJ1-1 TRBV5-5 - many CASSFYVWGDTEAFF TGTGCCAGCAGCTTTTACGTTTGGGGGGACACTGAAGCTTTCTTT
TRBJ1-3 TRBV27 - few CASSVDRRAGNTIYF TGTGCCAGCAGTGTAGACAGGCGGGCTGGAAACACCATATATTTT
TRBJ1-2 TRBV20-1 - many CSARGPLLTNYGYTF TGCAGTGCTAGAGGCCCCCTGCTGACTAACTATGGCTACACCTTC
TRBJ1-3 TRBV12-3/TRBV12-4 - - CASSSPASSGNTIYF TGTGCCAGCAGTTCCCCGGCGAGCTCTGGAAACACCATATATTTT
TRBJ1-1 TRBV19 - few CASRTGNTEAFF TGTGCCAGTAGGACGGGGAACACTGAAGCTTTCTTT
TRBJ2-1 TRBV6-2/TRBV6-3 - many CASSYSKGRGKPNEQFF TGTGCCAGCAGTTACTCTAAAGGCAGGGGAAAGCCCAATGAGCAGTTCTTC
TRBJ2-5 TRBV20-1 - few CSRDLVQETQYF TGCAGTCGAGATCTGGTCCAAGAGACCCAGTACTTC
TRBJ1-5 TRBV6-2/TRBV6-3 - many CASPKMPLDLYSNQPQHF TGTGCCAGCCCCAAGATGCCCCTGGACCTTTATAGCAATCAGCCCCAGCATTTT
TRBJ2-3 TRBV9 - - CASSVPKSGDTQYF TGTGCCAGCAGCGTGCCCAAGTCGGGAGATACGCAGTATTTT
TRBJ2-1 TRBV12-3/TRBV12-4 - - CASSLAEEVIPNEQFF TGTGCCAGCAGTTTAGCGGAAGAAGTCATCCCCAATGAGCAGTTCTTC
TRBJ2-1 TRBV7-7 TRBD1 few CASSPDRDTEQFF TGTGCTAGCAGTCCAGACAGGGATACTGAGCAGTTCTTC
TRBJ1-2 TRBV19 - few CASSIRFGAGPDYGYTF TGTGCCAGTAGTATACGTTTCGGGGCAGGGCCGGACTATGGCTACACCTTC
TRBJ1-1 TRBV7-2 - few CASSLGQRAFF TGTGCCAGCAGCTTAGGGCAGCGGGCTTTCTTT
TRBJ2-5 TRBV7-9 - - CASSLAAGPMGTQYF TGTGCCAGCAGCTTAGCTGCAGGCCCCATGGGGACCCAGTACTTC
TRBJ2-5 TRBV4-2 TRBD2 many CASSRLAGGPETQYF TGTGCCAGCAGCCGATTAGCGGGGGGGCCGGAGACCCAGTACTTC
TRBJ2-7 TRBV5-1 TRBD1 few CASSGGQGAYEQYF TGCGCCAGCAGCGGAGGACAGGGGGCCTACGAGCAGTACTTC
TRBJ2-1 TRBV12-3/TRBV12-4 TRBD1 many CASSFQGASTQFF TGTGCCAGCAGTTTTCAGGGGGCTTCTACGCAGTTCTTC
TRBJ2-1 TRBV14 TRBD2 few CASSQNYGGEQFF TGTGCCAGCAGCCAGAACTACGGGGGGGAGCAGTTCTTC
TRBJ2-7 TRBV7-2 TRBD1 - CASSLTGTGPYEQYF TGTGCCAGCAGCTTAACCGGGACAGGGCCCTACGAGCAGTACTTC
TRBJ2-1 TRBV5-1 - many CASSLEPGASYNEQFF TGCGCCAGCAGCCTGGAACCAGGGGCCTCCTACAATGAGCAGTTCTTC
TRBJ2-7 TRBV5-1 - many CASSLRRGSSYEQYF TGCGCCAGCAGCTTGCGGCGAGGGAGTTCTTACGAGCAGTACTTC
TRBJ2-5 TRBV24-1 - few CATSTRGENPETQYF TGTGCCACCAGTACCCGAGGGGAGAATCCGGAGACCCAGTACTTC
TRBJ2-7 TRBV6-1 TRBD1 few CASRGQGPPYEQYF TGTGCCAGCAGAGGACAGGGCCCTCCCTACGAGCAGTACTTC
TRBJ2-5 TRBV20-1 TRBD2 - CSARLAGVQETQYF TGCAGTGCCAGACTAGCGGGGGTCCAAGAGACCCAGTACTTC
TRBJ2-5 TRBV7-9 TRBD1 few CASSFSGQQETQYF TGTGCCAGCAGCTTCTCGGGACAGCAAGAGACCCAGTACTTC
TRBJ2-1 TRBV5-1 - few CASSLERQYNEQFF TGCGCCAGCAGCTTGGAAAGGCAGTACAATGAGCAGTTCTTC
TRBJ1-5 TRBV4-3 - - CASSQVWNSNQPQHF TGCGCCAGCAGCCAAGTTTGGAATAGCAATCAGCCCCAGCATTTT
TRBJ1-5 TRBV6-2/TRBV6-3 - - CASSYSEGGSQPQHF TGTGCCAGCAGTTACTCAGAGGGGGGGAGTCAGCCCCAGCATTTT